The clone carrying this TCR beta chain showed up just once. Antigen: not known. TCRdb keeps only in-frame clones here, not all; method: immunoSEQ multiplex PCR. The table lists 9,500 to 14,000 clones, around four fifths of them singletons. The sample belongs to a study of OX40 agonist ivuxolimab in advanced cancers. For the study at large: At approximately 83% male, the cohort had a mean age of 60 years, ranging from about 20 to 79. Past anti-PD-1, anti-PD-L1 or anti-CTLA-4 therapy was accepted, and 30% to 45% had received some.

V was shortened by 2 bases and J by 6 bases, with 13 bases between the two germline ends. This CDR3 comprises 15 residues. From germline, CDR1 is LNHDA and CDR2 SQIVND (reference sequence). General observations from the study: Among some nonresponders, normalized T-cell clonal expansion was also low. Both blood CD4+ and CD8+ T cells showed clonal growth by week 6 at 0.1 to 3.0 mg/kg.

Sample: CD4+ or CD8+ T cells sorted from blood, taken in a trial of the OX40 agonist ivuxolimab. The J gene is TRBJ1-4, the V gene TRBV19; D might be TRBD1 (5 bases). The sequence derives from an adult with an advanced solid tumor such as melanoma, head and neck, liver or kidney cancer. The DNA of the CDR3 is TGTGCCAGTAGTATATGGCAGGGCGGGGATGAAAAACTGTTTTTT. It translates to CASSIWQGGDEKLFF. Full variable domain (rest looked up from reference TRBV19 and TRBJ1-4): DGGITQSPKYLFRKEGQNVTLSCEQNLNHDAMYWYRQDPGQGLRLIYYSQIVNDFQKGDIAEGYSVSREKKESFPLTVTSAQKNPTAFYLCASSIWQGGDEKLFFGSGTQLSVL.